Listed below are T cell receptor beta chains from one sample, sequenced in a study of cytomegalovirus exposure and HLA in healthy donors. Clones were read by immunoSEQ multiplex PCR, and TCRdb kept only the in-frame ones, dropping some. The sample consists of about 190,000 clones, around four fifths of them appearing once. The source material was PBMCs. All receptors derive from a man between 35 and 55 years old in good health and CMV-seropositive. Both conserved end residues are part of each CDR3. D genes are given only for firm matches. Part of the rows lack a size; the others show once, few, many or a class for expanded clones.

d_gene	len	abundance	v_gene	j_gene	CDR3aa	CDR3nt
NA	14	NA	TRBV25-1	TRBJ1-5	CASRPPGVNQPQHF	TGTGCCAGCAGACCTCCGGGGGTAAATCAGCCCCAGCATTTT
NA	14	NA	TRBV6-6	TRBJ1-1	CASSYSTRDTEAFF	TGTGCCAGCAGTTACTCCACGCGGGACACTGAAGCTTTCTTT
NA	15	NA	TRBV7-3	TRBJ2-7	CASSLGAGASYEQYF	TGTGCCAGCAGCTTAGGGGCAGGGGCGAGCTACGAGCAGTACTTC
NA	14	NA	TRBV19	TRBJ1-1	CASSINAGSTEAFF	TGTGCCAGTAGTATAAACGCGGGGAGCACTGAAGCTTTCTTT
TRBD1	16	NA	TRBV27	TRBJ1-1	CASSSYPTGANTEAFF	TGTGCCAGCAGTTCCTACCCTACAGGGGCGAACACTGAAGCTTTCTTT
NA	12	NA	TRBV18	TRBJ2-3	CASSPAQDTQYF	TGTGCCAGCTCACCTGCTCAGGATACGCAGTATTTT
TRBD2	16	NA	TRBV4-3	TRBJ2-1	CASSQGASGRVNEQFF	TGCGCCAGCAGCCAAGGGGCTAGCGGGAGGGTCAATGAGCAGTTCTTC
NA	13	few	TRBV11-3	TRBJ2-7	CASSLDSGYEQYF	TGTGCCAGCAGCTTAGATAGCGGCTACGAGCAGTACTTC
TRBD1	14	NA	TRBV15	TRBJ1-1	CATSSDPTGAEAFF	TGTGCCACCAGCAGCGATCCTACAGGGGCTGAAGCTTTCTTT
TRBD1	18	NA	TRBV7-6	TRBJ1-1	CASSPPLSAGTGNTEAFF	TGTGCCAGCAGCCCTCCCCTTTCCGCCGGGACAGGGAACACTGAAGCTTTCTTT
TRBD1	15	once	TRBV5-1	TRBJ1-4	CASSDGTATNEKLFF	TGCGCCAGCAGCGACGGGACAGCAACTAATGAAAAACTGTTTTTT
NA	15	NA	TRBV4-2	TRBJ1-2	CASSRSRGGNYGYTF	TGTGCCAGCAGCCGAAGTAGGGGGGGCAACTATGGCTACACCTTC
TRBD1	15	few	TRBV6-5	TRBJ2-3	CASSNRDRVTDTQYF	TGTGCCAGCAGCAACCGGGACAGGGTCACAGATACGCAGTATTTT
TRBD1	15	NA	TRBV11-1	TRBJ2-7	CASSLAQGVPYEQYF	TGTGCCAGCAGCTTAGCACAGGGGGTCCCCTACGAGCAGTACTTC
TRBD1	13	few	TRBV13	TRBJ1-1	CASSLAGQGVAFF	TGTGCCAGCAGCTTAGCTGGACAGGGAGTAGCTTTCTTT
NA	14	few	TRBV21-1	TRBJ2-5	CASSKAQVRETQYF	TGTGCCAGCAGCAAGGCACAGGTTAGAGAGACCCAGTACTTC
TRBD1	15	NA	TRBV6-5	TRBJ2-7	CASRRRTGSSYEQYF	TGTGCCAGCAGACGCCGGACAGGGAGCTCCTACGAGCAGTACTTC
TRBD1	16	NA	TRBV18	TRBJ2-1	CASSPPVQGVKDEQFF	TGTGCCAGCTCACCACCGGTGCAGGGGGTTAAGGATGAGCAGTTCTTC
TRBD2	15	NA	TRBV30	TRBJ2-1	CAWRLAGGSYNEQFF	TGTGCCTGGAGGCTAGCGGGAGGCTCCTACAATGAGCAGTTCTTC
NA	17	NA	TRBV5-1	TRBJ1-3	CASSLETGRRTGNTIYF	TGCGCCAGCAGCTTGGAAACAGGCCGTCGAACCGGAAACACCATATATTTT